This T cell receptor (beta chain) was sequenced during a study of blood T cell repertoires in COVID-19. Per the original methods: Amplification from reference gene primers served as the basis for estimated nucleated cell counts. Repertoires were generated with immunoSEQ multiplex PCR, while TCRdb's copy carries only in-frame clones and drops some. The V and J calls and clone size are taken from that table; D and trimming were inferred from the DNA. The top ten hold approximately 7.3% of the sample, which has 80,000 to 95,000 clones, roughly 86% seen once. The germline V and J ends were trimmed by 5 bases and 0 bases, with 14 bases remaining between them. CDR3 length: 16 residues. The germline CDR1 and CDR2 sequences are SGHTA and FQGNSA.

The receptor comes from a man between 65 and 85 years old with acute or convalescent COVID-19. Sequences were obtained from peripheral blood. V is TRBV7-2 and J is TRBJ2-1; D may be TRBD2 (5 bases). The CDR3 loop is CASSPYTSSSYNEQFF. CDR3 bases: TGTGCCAGCAGCCCCTACACTAGTAGCTCCTACAATGAGCAGTTCTTC.